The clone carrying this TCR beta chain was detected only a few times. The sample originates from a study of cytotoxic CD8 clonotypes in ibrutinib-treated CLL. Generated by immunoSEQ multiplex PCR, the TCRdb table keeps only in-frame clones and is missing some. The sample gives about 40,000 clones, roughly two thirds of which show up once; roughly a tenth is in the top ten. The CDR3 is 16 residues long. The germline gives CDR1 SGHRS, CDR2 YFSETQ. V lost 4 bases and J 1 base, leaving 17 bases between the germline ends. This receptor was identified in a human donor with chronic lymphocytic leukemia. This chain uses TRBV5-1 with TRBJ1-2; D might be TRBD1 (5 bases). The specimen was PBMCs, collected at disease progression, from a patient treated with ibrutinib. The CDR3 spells CASSPGRGPNNYGYTF. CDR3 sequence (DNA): TGCGCCAGCAGCCCGGGGAGGGGCCCCAATAACTATGGCTACACCTTC.